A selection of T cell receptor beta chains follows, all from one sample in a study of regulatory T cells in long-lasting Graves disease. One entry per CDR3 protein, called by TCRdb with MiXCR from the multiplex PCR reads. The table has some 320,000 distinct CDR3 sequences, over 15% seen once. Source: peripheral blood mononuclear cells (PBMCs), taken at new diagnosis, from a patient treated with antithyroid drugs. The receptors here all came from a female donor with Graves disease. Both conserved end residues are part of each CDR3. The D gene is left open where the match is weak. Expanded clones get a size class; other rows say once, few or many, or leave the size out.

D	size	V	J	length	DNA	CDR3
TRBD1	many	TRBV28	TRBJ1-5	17	TGTGCCAGCACCTACCGGGACAGGGGAATGGTGAGGCAGCCCCAGCATTTT	CASTYRDRGMVRQPQHF
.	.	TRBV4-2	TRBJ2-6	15	TGTGCCAGCAGCCAAGAAGGCTCTGGGGCCAACGTCCTGACTTTC	CASSQEGSGANVLTF
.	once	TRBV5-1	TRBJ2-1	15	TGCGCCAGCAGCTTGAATGAGGGAAGGCGGAATGAGCAGTTCTTC	CASSLNEGRRNEQFF
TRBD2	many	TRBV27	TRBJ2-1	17	TGTGCCAGCAGCAAGGGGGGGACTAGCGGACTCTACAATGAGCAGTTCTTC	CASSKGGTSGLYNEQFF
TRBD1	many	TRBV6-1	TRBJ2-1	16	TGTGCCAGCAGTAGGACAGGGAATAAAGCCTACAATGAGCAGTTCTTC	CASSRTGNKAYNEQFF
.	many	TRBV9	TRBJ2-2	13	TGTGCCACCACAACAGGGAACACCGGGGAGCTGTTTTTT	CATTTGNTGELFF
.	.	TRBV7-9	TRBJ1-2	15	TGTGCCAGCAGCGTAGCTGGTCGGAGCCCTTATGGCTACACCTTC	CASSVAGRSPYGYTF
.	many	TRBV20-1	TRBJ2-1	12	TGCAGTGTAGCAAAGGGTTACAATGAGCAGTTCTTC	CSVAKGYNEQFF
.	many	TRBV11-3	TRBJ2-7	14	TGTGCCAGCAGCCCAGGGCTGGGCTCCGCCGAGCAGTACTTC	CASSPGLGSAEQYF
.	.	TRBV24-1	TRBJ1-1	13	TGTGCCACCGCTGGGGGGCCGGTCACTGAAGCTTTCTTT	CATAGGPVTEAFF